The TCR beta chain described here comes from a study of blood T cell repertoires in COVID-19. In the study overall: Italy, Spain and the United States were the sources of the convalescent and acute COVID-19 samples.

Methods used by the authors: Nucleated cell number was recorded as an estimate derived from reference gene primer amplification. Measured with immunoSEQ multiplex PCR; TCRdb has only the in-frame clones, and not every one. V, J and clone size reflect that table, while D and trimming were determined from the DNA. The sample consists of around 150,000 clones, 80% to 90% of them appearing once. V lost 9 bases and J lost 5, with 19 bases in between. The CDR3 is made up of 14 amino acids. Germline V gene sequence: CDR1 MDHEN, CDR2 SYDVKM. The chain is built from TRBV28 and TRBJ1-1, with a weak D call TRBD1 (6 bases). The sequence derives from a man in his 70s with acute or convalescent COVID-19. Sequences were obtained from peripheral blood. The CDR3: CASSLSGTNTEAFF. For the CDR3, the DNA is TGTGCCAGTAGTCTAAGCGGGACAAATACTGAAGCTTTCTTT.